This TCR beta chain was recovered during a study of shared clonotypes between healthy human individuals. Study-level background: CD4 naive and CD4 memory each took three plates per donor, while CD8 naive took two and CD8 memory one.

A word on this clone: Its antigen is as yet unknown.

General study results and limits: An effect of sequencing depth on clonotype sharing among donors was expected. Some clonotypes were shared by all four sorted-subset donors, while others were not shared. The non-shared ones had lower generation probabilities than the shared ones.

Trimming took 1 base from V and 0 from J, leaving 10 bases between them. CDR1 is SGHNT and CDR2 is YYREEE in the germline V gene (reference sequence). The CDR3 covers 16 residues. In the original processing: ImmunoSEQ output held junction-only sequences without quality scores, so filtering differed. Here immunoSEQ multiplex PCR was the method, and the copy in TCRdb shows in-frame clones only, minus some. V and J calls and clone size are as listed in that table; D and trimming were resolved from the DNA. The sample has 2 million or so clones; roughly 94% are singletons. Sample: naive CD4+ T cells sorted from blood. Subset given: CD45RA+ positively selected. This TCR came from a man aged 18 to 30 in good health. This chain connects TRBV5-4 to TRBJ1-4, with D hard to call. CDR3 in amino acids: CASSLRGESTNEKLFF. The CDR3 DNA reads TGTGCCAGCAGCTTGCGGGGAGAGTCAACTAATGAAAAACTGTTTTTT.